The 27 T cell receptor beta chains listed next were all sequenced from one sample in a study of T cell changes during pregnancy in multiple sclerosis. The data were produced by immunoSEQ multiplex PCR, yet TCRdb's version contains in-frame clones alone and is incomplete. The sample carries about 74,000 clones, roughly nine tenths recorded once. The sequencing used peripheral blood, collected before pregnancy. All receptors come from a female donor with multiple sclerosis, enrolled in a pregnancy study.

This rearrangement joins TRBV19 to TRBJ2-1; 12 bases map to TRBD2. The CDR3 runs 15 residues. Trimming removed 7 bases from V and 8 bases from J; junction bases left unmatched: 9. CDR1 LNHDA and CDR2 SQIVND come from the germline V gene (reference sequence). The CDR3, as DNA: TGTGCCAGTAACCGTGCAGGGACTAGCGGGTATGAGCAGTTCTTC. Amino acid sequence: CASNRAGTSGYEQFF.

The J gene is TRBJ2-5, the V gene TRBV9; 9 bases align to TRBD2. The germline V gene has CDR1 SGDLS and CDR2 YYNGEE. The length of the CDR3 is 16 residues. After removal of 0 bases from V and 5 bases from J, the junction contained 8 bases not matched to a gene. The CDR3 nucleotides read TGTGCCAGCAGCGTAGGAGCAGCGGGAGGATACGAGACCCAGTACTTC. This encodes CASSVGAAGGYETQYF.

The chain recombines TRBV14 with TRBJ1-2; the D is unclear. This CDR3 region has 15 residues. CDR1 and CDR2 from the germline V gene are SGHDN and FVKESK. V was trimmed by 1 base and J by 6 bases, leaving 15 bases between them. The CDR3, as DNA: TGTGCCAGCAGCCAAGGCAGATGGAGGGCCCATGGCTACACCTTC. Translation: CASSQGRWRAHGYTF.

This clone was picked up one time. The V call is TRBV4-3, the J call TRBJ1-1, with no clear D. The CDR3 length is 13 residues. CDR1 and CDR2 from the germline V gene are LGHNA and YSLEER. V lost 4 bases and J 5 bases, leaving 11 bases between the germline ends. CDR3 in DNA: TGCGCCAGCAGCCCGGAGGGTTGGACTGAAGCTTTCTTT. It translates to CASSPEGWTEAFF.

There are a few counts of this clone. The gene calls are TRBV7-9 and TRBJ1-2; no clear D. V was pared by 5 bases and J by 4 bases, with 8 bases between. The CDR3 is 12 residues long. The germline V gene encodes CDR1 SEHNR and CDR2 FQNEAQ (reference sequence). The CDR3 DNA follows: TGTGCCAGCAGCCCCCCCCTCTATGGCTACACCTTC. Protein: CASSPPLYGYTF.

V is TRBV30 and J is TRBJ1-5; TRBD1 matches 10 bases. V dropped 3 bases and J dropped 5; count of bases not matched to a gene: 1. The CDR3 consists of 13 residues. The germline V gene has CDR1 GTSNPN and CDR2 SVGIG (reference sequence). CDR3 amino acids: CAWRGQGDQPQHF. The CDR3 DNA reads TGTGCCTGGAGAGGACAGGGGGATCAGCCCCAGCATTTT.

This clone has just a few counts. The chain carries TRBV5-6 and TRBJ1-6; D unresolved. CDR3 length: 15 residues. Germline loops: CDR1 SGHDT, CDR2 YYEEEE. Trimming took 3 bases from V and 7 from J, leaving 14 bases between them. CDR3 coding DNA: TGTGCCAGCAGCTCCAGCTCGGACTGGAATTCACCCCTCCACTTT. This sequence encodes CASSSSSDWNSPLHF.

The chain carries TRBV2 and TRBJ1-1; D uncertain. The CDR3 loop spans 13 amino acids. CDR1 and CDR2 (germline): SNHLY, FYNNEI. V lost 6 bases and J lost 6, with 14 bases in between. This CDR3 is CASREIEVPEAFF. The CDR3 bases are TGTGCCAGCAGGGAGATCGAGGTCCCTGAAGCTTTCTTT.

The gene calls are TRBV5-1 and TRBJ1-2; the D gene is possibly TRBD1 (6 bases). The V end was cut by 0 bases, the J end by 2 bases, with 11 bases between. The germline V gene encodes CDR1 SGHRS and CDR2 YFSETQ. There are 15 residues in the CDR3. CDR3 nucleotides: TGCGCCAGCAGCTTGGATCGGGGGGCCAACTATGGCTACACCTTC. Translation: CASSLDRGANYGYTF.

The chain recombines TRBV6-1 with TRBJ1-6; D gene unclear. The CDR3 is made up of 13 amino acids. Germline-derived CDR1 and CDR2 are MNHNS and SASEGT. Trimming stripped 1 base from V and 13 bases from J, with 11 bases between. The DNA for the CDR3 is TGTGCCAGCAGTGAAGTGGAGACGGTGCCCCTCCACTTT. Protein product: CASSEVETVPLHF.

This chain uses TRBV7-6 with TRBJ2-6; D gene unclear. Looked up from germline, CDR1 is SGHVS and CDR2 is FNYEAQ. This CDR3 is built from 16 residues. Trimming removed 2 bases at V and 0 bases at J, with 8 bases between. CDR3 sequence: CASSLSSASGANVLTF. CDR3 DNA sequence: TGTGCCAGCAGCTTAAGCAGCGCCTCTGGGGCCAACGTCCTGACTTTC.

The chain combines TRBV6-6 with TRBJ2-5; TRBD2 matches 13 bases. V lost 6 bases to trimming and J lost 5 bases; unmatched junction nucleotides: 9. The V gene's germline CDR1 is MNHNY and CDR2 SVGAGI (reference sequence). This CDR3 comprises 16 residues. This CDR3 is CASSSGLAGVGETQYF. CDR3 DNA sequence: TGTGCCAGCAGCTCAGGACTAGCGGGAGTCGGGGAGACCCAGTACTTC.

This chain links TRBV5-1 with TRBJ2-3; 8 nucleotides agree with TRBD1. Looked up from germline, CDR1 is SGHRS and CDR2 is YFSETQ. The V and J ends lost 0 bases and 4 bases, in that order; junction bases with no gene match: 4. The CDR3 loop spans 15 amino acids. The CDR3, as DNA: TGCGCCAGCAGCTTGGCCCCGACAGGGGCAGATACGCAGTATTTT. Its translation is CASSLAPTGADTQYF.

The chain carries TRBV6-6 and TRBJ1-1, with 9 bases fitting TRBD1. CDR1 MNHNY and CDR2 SVGAGI come from the germline V gene (reference sequence). V lost 3 bases and J lost 6; bases outside the gene matches: 2. The CDR3 has 13 amino acids. The DNA for the CDR3 is TGTGCCAGCAGTTATCACAGGGGGCCTGAAGCTTTCTTT. Protein product: CASSYHRGPEAFF.

This clone was seen just once. This sequence joins TRBV27 and TRBJ2-6; no firm D call. Germline CDR1 is MNHEY and CDR2 is SMNVEV (reference sequence). This CDR3 spans 13 amino acids. V was trimmed by 3 bases and J by 4 bases, leaving 4 bases between them. The DNA for the CDR3 is TGTGCCAGCAGTTTTCTGGGGGCCAACGTCCTGACTTTC. Translated: CASSFLGANVLTF.

The CDR3 protein is CASSRGGDYGYTF. The CDR3 nucleotides are TGCGCCAGCAGCCGGGGAGGCGACTATGGCTACACCTTC. The chain carries TRBV4-3 and TRBJ1-2; no definite D call. The CDR3 length is 13 residues. V was shortened by 4 bases and J by 3 bases, with 9 bases between the two germline ends. Germline CDR1 LGHNA, CDR2 YSLEER.

J is TRBJ1-2 and V is TRBV7-6; D possibly corresponds to TRBD1 (6 bases). CDR1 and CDR2 from the germline V gene are SGHVS and FNYEAQ. Trimming pared 5 bases from V and 2 bases from J, leaving 15 bases between. The CDR3 runs 15 residues. The CDR3 DNA reads TGTGCCAGCAGCGAAGATTTCCAGGGGAACTATGGCTACACCTTC. It encodes CASSEDFQGNYGYTF.

The chain joins TRBV5-4 to TRBJ2-1; TRBD2 agrees at 8 bases. This CDR3 is built from 15 residues. In germline, CDR1 is SGHNT, CDR2 YYREEE (reference sequence). After removal of 5 bases from V and 8 bases from J, the junction contained 12 bases not matched to a gene. The CDR3 sequence is CASSPGGSRWDEQFF. In DNA, the CDR3 is TGTGCCAGCAGTCCGGGGGGGAGTCGGTGGGATGAGCAGTTCTTC.

This sequence joins TRBV18 and TRBJ2-7; TRBD1 aligns across 7 bases. V shed 3 bases and J 6 bases; nucleotides not matched to a gene: 5. The CDR3 is made up of 13 amino acids. Per the germline V gene, CDR1 is KGHSH and CDR2 is LQKENI. The CDR3 bases are TGTGCCAGCTCACCTCGACAGGGTAGCGAGCAGTACTTC. Protein: CASSPRQGSEQYF.

The chain couples TRBV18 to TRBJ2-7; TRBD1 matches at 7 bases. CDR3 length: 16 amino acids. Germline assignment: CDR1 KGHSH and CDR2 LQKENI. The V and J ends lost 2 bases and 1 base, in that order; junction bases with no gene match: 8. The DNA for the CDR3 is TGTGCCAGCTCACCAAACACAGGGGCAATTTCCTACGAGCAGTACTTC. Protein: CASSPNTGAISYEQYF. Full variable domain (remainder filled in from reference TRBV18 and TRBJ2-7): NAGVMQNPRHLVRRRGQEARLRCSPMKGHSHVYWYRQLPEEGLKFMVYLQKENIIDESGMPKERFSAEFPKEGPSILRIQQVVRGDSAAYFCASSPNTGAISYEQYFGPGTRLTVT.

This clone was observed once. This CDR3 reads CASSVGTSNYGYTF. The CDR3 DNA follows: TGTGCCAGCAGCGTAGGTACATCTAACTATGGCTACACCTTC. The J gene is TRBJ1-2, the V gene TRBV9; D ambiguous. The V end was cut by 0 bases, the J end by 0 bases, with 6 bases between. CDR1 and CDR2 (germline): SGDLS, YYNGEE. The CDR3 has 14 residues.

The chain employs TRBV14 and TRBJ1-5, with D hard to call. The V gene's germline CDR1 is SGHDN and CDR2 FVKESK. V was clipped by 1 base and J by 4 bases, with 5 bases between them. CDR3 length equals 13 residues. CDR3 protein: CASSQGLNQPQHF. CDR3 sequence (DNA): TGTGCCAGCAGCCAAGGTCTGAATCAGCCCCAGCATTTT.

This rearrangement joins TRBV27 to TRBJ1-5; D is uncertain. The V and J ends lost 4 bases and 0 bases respectively, with 13 bases between them. CDR3 length equals 16 residues. CDR1 is MNHEY, CDR2 SMNVEV, per germline (reference sequence). This chain's CDR3 is CASSSYSSPSNQPQHF. The CDR3 nucleotides are TGTGCCAGCAGTTCGTACAGCTCTCCTAGCAATCAGCCCCAGCATTTT.

This sequence joins TRBV2 and TRBJ2-7, with 11 bases fitting TRBD2. Germline values: CDR1 SNHLY, CDR2 FYNNEI. The CDR3 totals 15 residues. The junction had 7 bases not matched to a gene; V was cut back by 6 bases and J by 3 bases. The CDR3, as DNA: TGTGCCAGCAGATTGACTAGCGGGGTAAACTACGAGCAGTACTTC. Translating it yields CASRLTSGVNYEQYF.

The DNA for the CDR3 is TGCGCCAAAGAAGTCGTGCCAGACTACGAGCAGTACTTC. It translates to CAKEVVPDYEQYF. The chain links TRBV23-1 to TRBJ2-7; D unclear. TRBV23-1 is an ORF; its function is uncertain. The CDR3 covers 13 residues. Trimming cost V 10 bases and J 3 bases, with 16 bases left between them.

This chain connects TRBV29-1 to TRBJ2-7, with D perhaps TRBD1 (6 bases). Germline V gene data show CDR1 as SQVTM and CDR2 as ANQGSEA. V lost 4 bases, J lost 1 base, and 11 bases lay in between. This CDR3 is built from 13 residues. CDR3 in amino acids: CSVVDSDSYEQYF. CDR3 nucleotide sequence: TGCAGCGTTGTGGACAGTGATTCCTACGAGCAGTACTTC.

J is TRBJ2-3 and V is TRBV7-9; 11 nucleotides match TRBD2. Per germline, CDR1 SEHNR and CDR2 FQNEAQ (reference sequence). This CDR3 is built from 15 residues. Trimming cost V 11 bases and J 3 bases; bases outside gene matches: 10. CDR3 sequence (DNA): TGTGCCTCAGAGGGGACTAGCGGTTTTACAGATACGCAGTATTTT. Translation: CASEGTSGFTDTQYF. The entire variable domain, with the rest obtained from reference TRBV7-9 and TRBJ2-3, is as follows: DTGVSQNPRHKITKRGQNVTFRCDPISEHNRLYWYRQTLGQGPEFLTYFQNEAQLEKSRLLSDRFSAERPKGSFSTLEIQRTEQGDSAMYLCASEGTSGFTDTQYFGPGTRLTVL.